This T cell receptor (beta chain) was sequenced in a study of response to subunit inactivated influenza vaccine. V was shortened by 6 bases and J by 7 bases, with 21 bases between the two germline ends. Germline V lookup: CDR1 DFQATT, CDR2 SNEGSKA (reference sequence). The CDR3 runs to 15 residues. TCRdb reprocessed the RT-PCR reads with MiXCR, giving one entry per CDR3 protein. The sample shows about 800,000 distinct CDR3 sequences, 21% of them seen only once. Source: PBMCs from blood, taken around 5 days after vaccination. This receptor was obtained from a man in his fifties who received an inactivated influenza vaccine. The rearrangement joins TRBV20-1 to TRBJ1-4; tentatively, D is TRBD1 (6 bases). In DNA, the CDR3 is TGCAGTGCGGAAGCTACAGGGAGGGGCGGTGAAAAACTGTTTTTT. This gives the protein CSAEATGRGGEKLFF.